This passage covers 16 T cell receptor beta chains from one sample sequenced in a study of CD8 T cells in ankylosing spondylitis. Findings and limits, study-wide: Among TCR beta sequences, a motif of eight highly homologous variants appeared characteristic of ankylosing spondylitis blood.

No cognate antigen is known for these TCRs. In TCRdb, the 5' RACE reads were re-called with MiXCR into one record per CDR3 protein. The data contain 450,000 or so distinct CDR3 sequences, more than 25% of them seen just once; the ten biggest clones take up approximately 1%. The sequenced sample was blood, either unsorted or a sorted T cell fraction (not recorded which). The receptor set was obtained from a male donor with ankylosing spondylitis.

The chain has TRBV19 and TRBJ1-4, with D unclear. The germline V gene encodes CDR1 LNHDA and CDR2 SQIVND (reference sequence). This CDR3 region has 14 residues. The V end lost 3 bases, the J end lost 8 bases, and 13 bases lay between the germline ends. The CDR3 loop reads CASSMVREEEKLFF. In DNA, the CDR3 is TGTGCCAGTAGTATGGTGAGGGAGGAGGAAAAACTGTTTTTT.

This clonotype has at least ten counts. The V and J genes are TRBV12-3 or TRBV12-4 and TRBJ2-2; TRBD1 is a possible D gene (5 bases). The CDR3 sequence is 12 residues long. V gave up 2 bases and J gave up 7 bases, with 5 bases separating them. CDR3 nucleotides: TGTGCCAGCAGTTTAACAGGCGGGGAGCTGTTTTTT. As protein: CASSLTGGELFF.

This clonotype was recorded a few times. The chain has TRBV20-1 and TRBJ2-1; 7 bases agree with TRBD2. This CDR3 comprises 15 residues. Germline CDR1 is DFQATT and CDR2 is SNEGSKA (reference sequence). The junction had 4 bases not matched to a gene; V was cut back by 2 bases and J by 0 bases. Written as DNA, the CDR3 is TGCAGTGCTAGACGGGACTACACCTCCTACAATGAGCAGTTCTTC. Its protein is CSARRDYTSYNEQFF.

V usage is TRBV19 and J usage is TRBJ2-1; maybe TRBD2 (7 bases). Germline V gene sequence: CDR1 LNHDA, CDR2 SQIVND (reference sequence). The CDR3 has 19 amino acids. V was clipped by 5 bases and J by 0 bases, with 23 bases between them. The CDR3 loop is CASSRIGSGGLSSYNEQFF. For the CDR3, the DNA is TGTGCCAGTAGTCGCATAGGGTCGGGGGGCCTAAGCTCCTACAATGAGCAGTTCTTC. The variable domain in full, with the rest retrieved from reference TRBV19 and TRBJ2-1, is DGGITQSPKYLFRKEGQNVTLSCEQNLNHDAMYWYRQDPGQGLRLIYYSQIVNDFQKGDIAEGYSVSREKKESFPLTVTSAQKNPTAFYLCASSRIGSGGLSSYNEQFFGPGTRLTVL.

This clonotype was observed a handful of times. CDR3 bases: TGTGCCAGCAGCTTAAGGACAGGGACAGGGGGCCGGTCGACTGAAGCTTTCTTT. It codes for CASSLRTGTGGRSTEAFF. The genes are TRBV11-2 and TRBJ1-1; TRBD1 agrees at 12 bases. The CDR3 extends over 18 amino acids. CDR1 and CDR2 from the germline V gene are SGHAT and FQNNGV. With 2 bases clipped from V and 5 bases from J, the junction kept 12 bases outside the gene matches. Full variable domain (missing parts from reference TRBV11-2 and TRBJ1-1): EAGVAQSPRYKIIEKRQSVAFWCNPISGHATLYWYQQILGQGPKLLIQFQNNGVVDDSQLPKDRFSAERLKGVDSTLKIQPAKLEDSAVYLCASSLRTGTGGRSTEAFFGQGTRLTVV.

The V gene is TRBV6-5, the J gene TRBJ1-2; D unresolved. Germline values: CDR1 MNHEY, CDR2 SVGAGI. This CDR3 region has 15 residues. V was shortened by 6 bases and J by 2 bases, with 16 bases between the two germline ends. CDR3 protein: CASRYQLDGNYGYTF. The CDR3 nucleotides are TGTGCCAGCAGATACCAATTGGACGGAAACTATGGCTACACCTTC.

J is TRBJ2-3 and V is TRBV6-1; 11 bases line up with TRBD2. The trim removed 6 bases at V and 0 bases at J, leaving 2 bases unmatched. CDR3 length equals 15 residues. CDR1 is MNHNS, CDR2 SASEGT, per germline. The DNA of the CDR3 is TGTGCCAGCAGGGCTAGCGGGAGGAGCACAGATACGCAGTATTTT. Residues: CASRASGRSTDTQYF.

This clonotype showed up many times. The V gene is TRBV12-3 or TRBV12-4, the J gene TRBJ2-3; D might be TRBD1 (6 bases). With 3 bases removed from V and 0 bases from J, the gap between germline ends came to 7 bases. The CDR3 length is 14 residues. The CDR3 DNA is TGTGCCAGCAGTTTCGACAGGAGCACAGATACGCAGTATTTT. It specifies CASSFDRSTDTQYF.

This clonotype was found a few times. The rearrangement uses TRBV11-2 and TRBJ1-3; D ambiguous. The CDR3 spans 15 residues. CDR1 and CDR2 (germline): SGHAT, FQNNGV. V lost 4 bases and J 2 bases, leaving 12 bases between the germline ends. The CDR3 loop is CASSSDVRTGNTIYF. CDR3 sequence (DNA): TGTGCCAGCAGCTCCGACGTACGAACTGGAAACACCATATATTTT.

This sequence joins TRBV7-2 and TRBJ1-6; 10 bases line up with TRBD1. Germline values: CDR1 SGHTA, CDR2 FQGNSA. The V and J ends lost 3 bases and 6 bases, in that order; junction bases with no gene match: 2. The CDR3 spans 15 residues. This chain's CDR3 is CASSFRDRGNSPLHF. In DNA form, the CDR3 reads TGTGCCAGCAGCTTCCGGGACAGGGGTAATTCACCCCTCCACTTT.

The chain joins TRBV10-1 to TRBJ2-1, with 11 bases that match TRBD2. Germline CDR1 and CDR2: WNHNN and SYGVQD (reference sequence). V lost 4 bases to trimming and J lost 5 bases; unmatched junction nucleotides: 7. CDR3 length: 16 residues. CDR3 nucleotides: TGCGCCAGCAGTGGGTCCGGGACTAGCGGACACAATGAGCAGTTCTTC. Translating gives CASSGSGTSGHNEQFF.

The rearrangement joins TRBV5-1 to TRBJ2-5; D may match TRBD1 or TRBD2 (6 bases each). The CDR3 totals 13 residues. Deletions cut 0 bases from V and 7 bases from J, with 10 bases between. Germline CDR1 and CDR2: SGHRS and YFSETQ. The CDR3 DNA reads as TGCGCCAGCAGCTTGGAGGGGGAGGCGACCCAGTACTTC. Translated, it gives CASSLEGEATQYF. Together with reference TRBV5-1 and TRBJ2-5, the CDR3 gives the full variable domain: KAGVTQTPRYLIKTRGQQVTLSCSPISGHRSVSWYQQTPGQGLQFLFEYFSETQRNKGNFPGRFSGRQFSNSRSEMNVSTLELGDSALYLCASSLEGEATQYFGPGTRLLVL.

The chain carries TRBV11-2 and TRBJ1-6, with TRBD1 identical over 7 bases. Germline V CDR1 and CDR2: SGHAT, FQNNGV. The ends lost 2 bases at V and 9 bases at J; junction bases unmatched: 16. The CDR3 is made up of 18 amino acids. Here the CDR3 DNA reads TGTGCCAGCAGCTTAAGGAGACAGGGTCTGCTGGGGGGTTCACCCCTCCACTTT. Protein: CASSLRRQGLLGGSPLHF. Based on the CDR3 plus reference TRBV11-2 and TRBJ1-6, the full variable domain is EAGVAQSPRYKIIEKRQSVAFWCNPISGHATLYWYQQILGQGPKLLIQFQNNGVVDDSQLPKDRFSAERLKGVDSTLKIQPAKLEDSAVYLCASSLRRQGLLGGSPLHFGNGTRLTVT.

The rearrangement uses TRBV6-1 and TRBJ2-7, with D hard to call. Trimming removed 6 bases at V and 4 bases at J, with 13 bases between. The CDR3 totals 13 residues. Per the germline V gene, CDR1 is MNHNS and CDR2 is SASEGT. In nucleotides, the CDR3 is TGTGCCAGCAGGAGGACGGATTTATACGAGCAGTACGTC. Protein sequence: CASRRTDLYEQYV.

This clonotype was observed a handful of times. V usage is TRBV2 and J usage is TRBJ2-1; the match to TRBD2 covers 9 bases. V shed 4 bases and J 5 bases; nucleotides not matched to a gene: 6. The CDR3 has 15 residues. Germline values: CDR1 SNHLY, CDR2 FYNNEI. This chain's CDR3 is CASSVETSGNNEQFF. As DNA, the CDR3 is TGTGCCAGCAGTGTTGAGACTAGCGGTAACAATGAGCAGTTCTTC.

In this sample, this clonotype turned up a few times. The chain couples TRBV20-1 to TRBJ1-5; 8 bases are shared with TRBD1. The CDR3 is 14 residues long. Germline V gene sequence: CDR1 DFQATT, CDR2 SNEGSKA (reference sequence). V shed 6 bases, J shed 7 bases, and the junction held 11 bases outside the gene matches. This chain's CDR3 is CSAKRGQGGQPQHF. In DNA, the CDR3 is TGCAGTGCAAAGCGAGGACAGGGAGGACAGCCCCAGCATTTT.